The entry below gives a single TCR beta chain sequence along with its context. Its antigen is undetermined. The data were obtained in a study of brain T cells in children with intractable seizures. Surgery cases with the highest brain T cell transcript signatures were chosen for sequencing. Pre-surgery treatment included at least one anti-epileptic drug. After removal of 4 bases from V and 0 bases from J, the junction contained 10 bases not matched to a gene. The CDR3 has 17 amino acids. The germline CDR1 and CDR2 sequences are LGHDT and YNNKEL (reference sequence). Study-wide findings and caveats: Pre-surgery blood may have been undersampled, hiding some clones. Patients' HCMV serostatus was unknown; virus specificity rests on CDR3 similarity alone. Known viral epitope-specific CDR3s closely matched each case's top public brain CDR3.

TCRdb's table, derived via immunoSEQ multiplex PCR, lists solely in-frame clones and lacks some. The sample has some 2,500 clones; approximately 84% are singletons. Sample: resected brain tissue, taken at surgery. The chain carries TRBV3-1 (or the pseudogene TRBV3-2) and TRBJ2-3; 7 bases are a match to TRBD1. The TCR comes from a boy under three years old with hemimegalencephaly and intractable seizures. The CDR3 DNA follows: TGTGCCAGCAGCCCCCCCTGGACAGGTCCAAGCACAGATACGCAGTATTTT. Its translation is CASSPPWTGPSTDTQYF.